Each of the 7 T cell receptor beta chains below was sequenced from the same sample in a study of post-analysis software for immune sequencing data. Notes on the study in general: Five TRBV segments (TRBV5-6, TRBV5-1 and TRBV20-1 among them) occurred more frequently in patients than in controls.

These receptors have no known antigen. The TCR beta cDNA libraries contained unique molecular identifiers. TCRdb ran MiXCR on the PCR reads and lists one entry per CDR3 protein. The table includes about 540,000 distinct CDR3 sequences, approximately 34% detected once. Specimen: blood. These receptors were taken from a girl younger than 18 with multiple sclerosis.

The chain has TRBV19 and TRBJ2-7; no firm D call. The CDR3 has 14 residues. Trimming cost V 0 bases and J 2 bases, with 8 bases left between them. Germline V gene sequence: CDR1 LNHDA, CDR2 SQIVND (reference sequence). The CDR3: CASSIERFTYEQYF. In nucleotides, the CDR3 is TGTGCCAGTAGTATAGAAAGGTTCACCTACGAGCAGTACTTC.

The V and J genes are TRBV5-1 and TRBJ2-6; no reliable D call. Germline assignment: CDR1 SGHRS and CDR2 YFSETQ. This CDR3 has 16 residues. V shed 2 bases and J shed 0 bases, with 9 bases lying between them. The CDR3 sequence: CASSLHSVSGANVLTF. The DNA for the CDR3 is TGCGCCAGCAGCTTACACAGCGTCTCTGGGGCCAACGTCCTGACTTTC.

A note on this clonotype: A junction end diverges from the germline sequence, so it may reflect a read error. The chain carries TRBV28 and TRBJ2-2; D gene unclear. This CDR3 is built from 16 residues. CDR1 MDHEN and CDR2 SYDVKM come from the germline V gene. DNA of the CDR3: TGTGCCAGCAGCCCAACCAGTCACTCGAACCCCGGGGAGCTGTTTTTT. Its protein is CASSPTSHSNPGELFF.

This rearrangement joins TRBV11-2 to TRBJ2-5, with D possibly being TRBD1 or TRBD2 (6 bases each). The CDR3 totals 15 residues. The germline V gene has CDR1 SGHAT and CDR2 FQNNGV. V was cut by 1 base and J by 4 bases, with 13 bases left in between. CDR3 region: CASSLAIGGPETQYF. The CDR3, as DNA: TGTGCCAGCAGCTTAGCAATCGGGGGCCCAGAGACCCAGTACTTC.

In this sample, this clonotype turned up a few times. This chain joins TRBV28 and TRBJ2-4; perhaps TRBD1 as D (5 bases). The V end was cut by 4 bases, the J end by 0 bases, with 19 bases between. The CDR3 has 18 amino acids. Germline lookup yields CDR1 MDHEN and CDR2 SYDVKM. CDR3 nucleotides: TGTGCCAGCAGTTATTCTCTTCGGCAGGGCTTAGCCAAAAACATTCAGTACTTC. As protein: CASSYSLRQGLAKNIQYF.

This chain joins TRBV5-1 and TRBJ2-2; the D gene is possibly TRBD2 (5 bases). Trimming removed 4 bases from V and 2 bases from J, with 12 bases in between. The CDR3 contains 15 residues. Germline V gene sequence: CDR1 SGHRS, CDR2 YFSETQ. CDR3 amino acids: CASSTTRLNTGELFF. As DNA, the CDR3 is TGCGCCAGCAGCACCACTAGGCTTAACACCGGGGAGCTGTTTTTT. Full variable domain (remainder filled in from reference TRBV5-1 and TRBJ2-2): KAGVTQTPRYLIKTRGQQVTLSCSPISGHRSVSWYQQTPGQGLQFLFEYFSETQRNKGNFPGRFSGRQFSNSRSEMNVSTLELGDSALYLCASSTTRLNTGELFFGEGSRLTVL.

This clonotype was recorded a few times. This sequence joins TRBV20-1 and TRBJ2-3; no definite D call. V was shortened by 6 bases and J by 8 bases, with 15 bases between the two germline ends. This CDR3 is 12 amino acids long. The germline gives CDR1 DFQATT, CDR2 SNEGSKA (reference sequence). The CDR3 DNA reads TGCAGTGCGCCCCAAACCCGGCTTACGCAGTATTTT. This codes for CSAPQTRLTQYF.